The following is a T cell receptor beta chain sequence with its context. Its antigen is unknown. This record comes from a study of STAT3 mutations in large granular lymphocyte leukemia. Study results and limitations: In T-cell large granular lymphocyte leukemia, about half of patients showed multiple immunodominant subclonotypes. No sample exists from the first appearance of each clone. In about 30% of the 18 patients, new TCR clonotypes emerged after therapy.

Repertoires were generated with immunoSEQ multiplex PCR, while TCRdb's copy carries only in-frame clones and drops some. The table includes around 17,000 clones, 84% detected once. Germline CDR1 is MNHNY and CDR2 is SVGAGI (reference sequence). V was shortened by 7 bases and J by 0 bases, with 13 bases between the two germline ends. CDR3 length equals 14 residues. The V call is TRBV6-6, the J call TRBJ2-7; TRBD2 is a possible D gene (6 bases). The TCR sequence derives from a middle-aged man with T-cell large granular lymphocyte leukemia. Some clones in this sample may be carry-over from other donors' samples. The sequenced sample was peripheral blood mononuclear cells. The CDR3 DNA follows: TGTGCCAGCACCGGGGGTGTGGGCTCCTACGAGCAGTACTTC. It specifies CASTGGVGSYEQYF.